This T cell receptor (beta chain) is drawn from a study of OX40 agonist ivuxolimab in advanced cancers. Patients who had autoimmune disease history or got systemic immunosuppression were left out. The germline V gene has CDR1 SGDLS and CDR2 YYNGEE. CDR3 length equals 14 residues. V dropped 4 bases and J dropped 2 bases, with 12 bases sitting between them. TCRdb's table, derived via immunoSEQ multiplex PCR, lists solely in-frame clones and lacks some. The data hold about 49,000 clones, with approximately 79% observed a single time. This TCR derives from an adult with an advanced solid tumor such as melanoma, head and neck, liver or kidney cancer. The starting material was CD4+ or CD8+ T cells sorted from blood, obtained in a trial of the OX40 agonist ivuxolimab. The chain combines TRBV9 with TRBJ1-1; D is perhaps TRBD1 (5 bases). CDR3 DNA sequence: TGTGCCAGCAGCCCAGGGAGACCTAACACTGAAGCTTTCTTT. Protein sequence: CASSPGRPNTEAFF.